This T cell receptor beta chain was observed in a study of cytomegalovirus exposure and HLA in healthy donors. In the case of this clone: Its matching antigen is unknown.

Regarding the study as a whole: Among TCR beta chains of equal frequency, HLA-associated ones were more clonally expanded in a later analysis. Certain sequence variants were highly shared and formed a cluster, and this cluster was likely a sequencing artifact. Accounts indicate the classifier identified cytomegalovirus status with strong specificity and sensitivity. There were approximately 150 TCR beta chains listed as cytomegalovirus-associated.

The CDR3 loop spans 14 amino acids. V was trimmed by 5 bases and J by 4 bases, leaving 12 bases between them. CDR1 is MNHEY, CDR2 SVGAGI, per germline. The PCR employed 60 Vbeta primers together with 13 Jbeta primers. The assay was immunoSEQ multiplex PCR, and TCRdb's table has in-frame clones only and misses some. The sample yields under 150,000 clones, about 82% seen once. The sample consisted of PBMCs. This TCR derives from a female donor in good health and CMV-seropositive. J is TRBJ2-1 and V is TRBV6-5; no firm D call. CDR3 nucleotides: TGTGCCAGCAGTCGCCCGCCAGGATACAATGAGCAGTTCTTC. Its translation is CASSRPPGYNEQFF.